These 5 T cell receptor beta chains came from one sample sequenced in a study of shared clonotypes between healthy human individuals. This table comes from immunoSEQ multiplex PCR, and its TCRdb copy is limited to in-frame clones, with some not included. The data show 980,000 or so clones, approximately 76% seen once. Sequenced input: memory CD4+ T cells sorted from blood. The subset: CD45RA-negative fraction. These receptor sequences come from a young man in good health.

V is TRBV9 and J is TRBJ2-3, with D possibly matching TRBD2 (5 bases). The CDR3 extends over 15 amino acids. Germline values: CDR1 SGDLS, CDR2 YYNGEE. Trimming left V 0 bases short and J 2 bases short, with 10 bases between. The CDR3 region is CASSVAEAATDTQYF. DNA of the CDR3: TGTGCCAGCAGCGTAGCGGAAGCGGCCACAGATACGCAGTATTTT.

This clone was counted a single time. This sequence joins TRBV14 and TRBJ1-2; possible D gene TRBD1, 5 bases. Germline V lookup: CDR1 SGHDN, CDR2 FVKESK. Trimming shortened V by 4 bases and J by 4 bases, and 22 bases separated the two germline ends. The CDR3 spans 17 residues. The CDR3 loop is CASSLGAGTLSGYGYTF. CDR3 nucleotide sequence: TGTGCCAGCAGCCTGGGTGCTGGGACCCTCTCGGGCTATGGCTACACCTTC.

The rearrangement uses TRBV5-1 and TRBJ2-2; D is unresolved. Germline CDR1 is SGHRS and CDR2 is YFSETQ. Trimming pared 0 bases from V and 0 bases from J, leaving 6 bases between. CDR3 length equals 15 residues. The CDR3 loop reads CASSLGGSNTGELFF. DNA for the CDR3: TGCGCCAGCAGCTTGGGAGGCTCGAACACCGGGGAGCTGTTTTTT. Full variable domain (remainder filled in from reference TRBV5-1 and TRBJ2-2): KAGVTQTPRYLIKTRGQQVTLSCSPISGHRSVSWYQQTPGQGLQFLFEYFSETQRNKGNFPGRFSGRQFSNSRSEMNVSTLELGDSALYLCASSLGGSNTGELFFGEGSRLTVL.

The chain links TRBV5-1 to TRBJ2-5; D is perhaps TRBD1 (6 bases). The CDR3 runs to 11 residues. Germline V CDR1 and CDR2: SGHRS, YFSETQ. The germline V and J ends were trimmed by 4 bases and 5 bases, with 6 bases remaining between them. The CDR3 bases are TGCGCCAGCAGCGACAGGGAGACCCAGTACTTC. Its protein product is CASSDRETQYF.

The chain combines TRBV27 with TRBJ1-1, with D possibly matching TRBD1 (6 bases). Germline-derived CDR1 and CDR2 are MNHEY and SMNVEV (reference sequence). Trimming took 6 bases from V and 0 from J, leaving 20 bases between them. This CDR3 is 17 amino acids long. DNA of the CDR3: TGTGCCAGCAGCCGCAGGCGGAGCAGGGGATTGAACACTGAAGCTTTCTTT. Amino acids: CASSRRRSRGLNTEAFF.